A selection of T cell receptor beta chains follows, all from one sample in a study of CD8+ T cells in alopecia areata. TCRdb keeps only in-frame clones here, not all; method: immunoSEQ multiplex PCR. The repertoire holds around 180,000 clones, with 64% as singletons. Here the sequenced sample was CD4+ T cells sorted from blood, taken at approximately week 50, from a patient treated with tofacitinib. The source is a human donor with alopecia areata. Both conserved end residues are part of each CDR3. Each record gives: V gene, J gene, CDR3 protein.

TRBV4-3	TRBJ2-3	CASGLDGADTQYF
TRBV11-2	TRBJ2-7	CASSLGVDITYEQYF
TRBV30	TRBJ1-1	CAWKLMNTEAFF
TRBV9	TRBJ1-2	CASSTGQGNGYTF
TRBV29-1	TRBJ2-1	CSVGPPGASNEQFF
TRBV29-1	TRBJ1-2	CSVQGTPEGNYGYTF
TRBV30	TRBJ1-4	CAWSVGSNEKLFF
TRBV27	TRBJ2-7	CASSSPDRAAYEQYF
TRBV25-1	TRBJ1-6	CASRNHRAPLHF
TRBV29-1	TRBJ2-7	CSVADGSYEQYF
TRBV25-1	TRBJ1-6	CASGGTVGYSPLHF
TRBV15	TRBJ2-1	CATSRDLEGEQFF
TRBV10-2	TRBJ2-1	CASRGQGLDNEQFF
TRBV4-2	TRBJ2-1	CASSLNSGTSQFF
TRBV4-3	TRBJ1-4	CASSQEGARGEKLFF
TRBV5-6	TRBJ1-1	CASRLKGGPRDEAFF
TRBV30	TRBJ1-4	CAWSGSRGEKLFF
TRBV6-6	TRBJ2-7	CASSTARPTDYEQYF
TRBV5-1	TRBJ2-7	CASSLRAGQGAEQYF
TRBV29-1	TRBJ2-2	CSVYTGSNTGELFF
TRBV2	TRBJ1-1	CASSPGQTMNTEAFF
TRBV7-2	TRBJ2-7	CASSPAPIPSYEQYF
TRBV11-2	TRBJ2-3	CASSPGTREYF
TRBV6-5	TRBJ2-5	CASSYSGIGETQYF
TRBV29-1	TRBJ1-2	CSVGGKQGTNYGYTF
TRBV29-1	TRBJ1-2	CSVGGWDNYGYTF
TRBV7-3	TRBJ2-7	CASSLAGGVTYEQYF